Listed here are 3 T cell receptor beta chains from one sample, sequenced in a study of blood T cell repertoires in COVID-19. This table comes from immunoSEQ multiplex PCR, and its TCRdb copy is limited to in-frame clones, with some not included. This table holds 95,000 to 100,000 clones, about 90% found once. Sequenced sample: peripheral blood. The source of these receptors is a woman in her thirties with acute or convalescent COVID-19.

This clone has only a few counts. The chain uses TRBV5-1 and TRBJ2-3; a weak D match, TRBD1 (6 bases). The CDR3 is 15 residues long. V was trimmed by 6 bases and J by 1 base, leaving 15 bases between them. The germline V gene has CDR1 SGHRS and CDR2 YFSETQ. The CDR3 here is CASNPGQWGTDTQYF. In DNA, the CDR3 is TGCGCCAGCAACCCGGGACAATGGGGCACAGATACGCAGTATTTT. The whole variable domain, filled in from reference TRBV5-1 and TRBJ2-3, reads KAGVTQTPRYLIKTRGQQVTLSCSPISGHRSVSWYQQTPGQGLQFLFEYFSETQRNKGNFPGRFSGRQFSNSRSEMNVSTLELGDSALYLCASNPGQWGTDTQYFGPGTRLTVL.

The chain has TRBV15 and TRBJ2-2, with 7 nucleotides matching TRBD2. Germline V gene data show CDR1 as LNHNV and CDR2 as YYDKDF (reference sequence). The V segment lost 5 bases and the J segment 8 bases; nucleotides outside the gene matches: 5. This CDR3 has 13 residues. The CDR3 spells CATSWSGVGELFF. The CDR3 bases are TGTGCCACCAGCTGGAGCGGGGTAGGGGAGCTGTTTTTT.

The chain links TRBV28 to TRBJ2-7; TRBD1 agrees at 8 bases. V lost 3 bases, J lost 4 bases, and 8 bases stayed unmatched. This CDR3 has 15 residues. Germline V gene sequence: CDR1 MDHEN, CDR2 SYDVKM. This chain's CDR3 is CASSFNPGGAYEQYF. The CDR3 DNA follows: TGTGCCAGCAGTTTTAACCCAGGGGGCGCTTACGAGCAGTACTTC.